In its sample, the clone carrying this T cell receptor (beta chain) was seen once. The CDR3 extends over 14 amino acids. The V gene lost 5 bases and the J gene lost 1 base, with 9 bases spanning the gap. CDR1 is SGHAT, CDR2 FQNNGV, per germline. This record belongs to a study of blood T cell repertoires in COVID-19. On the study more broadly: Sample material is recorded as cDNA or gDNA derived from T cells, B-cell-depleted T cells, or PBMCs.

Sequencing was performed with immunoSEQ multiplex PCR; in TCRdb, only in-frame clones are kept and a portion is missing. The data hold roughly 54,000 clones, with around nine tenths observed a single time. This receptor was taken from a woman aged 60-70 years with COVID-19, enrolled during active disease. The sample comprised peripheral blood. The chain employs TRBV11-2 and TRBJ1-5; perhaps TRBD1 as D (6 bases). CDR3 in amino acids: CASSRDMSNQPQHF. In DNA, the CDR3 is TGTGCCAGCAGCAGGGACATGAGCAATCAGCCCCAGCATTTT.